This TCR beta chain was profiled in a study of CD8+ T cells in alopecia areata (dated by TCRdb to the late 2010s). About the investigation overall: The treated patients, all with moderate-to-severe alopecia areata, were enrolled in an open-label pilot trial of oral tofacitinib given at 5 to 10 mg twice daily. Patients stayed on tofacitinib for 6 to 18 months and then had 6 months of follow-up off drug so that delayed response and recurrence could be assessed. Disease severity in treated patients was measured with the SALT score, which quantifies the percentage of affected scalp surface area. The study used high-throughput TCRbeta sequencing to examine T cell clonal expansion in alopecia areata, in both the C3H/HeJ mouse model and human patients. In humans, TCRbeta sequencing was performed on scalp tissue and on sorted CD4+ and CD8+ peripheral blood T cells from healthy controls and from patients with patchy or totalis/universalis alopecia areata. Biopsies were taken from tofacitinib-treated patients at baseline and at 4 and 24 weeks of treatment, and a later scalp biopsy was taken in several of the tofacitinib-treated patients. Scalp clonality was compared among normal scalp (n=4), patchy alopecia areata scalp (n=8), and alopecia totalis/universalis scalp (n=8). RNA came from the PAXgene miRNA kit for fixed scalp, the miRNeasy kit for PBMCs, and the RNeasy kit for mouse skin. immunoSEQ multiplex PCR using 35 Vbeta forward primers and 13 Jbeta reverse primers was used to amplify TCRbeta CDR3 regions. Points the paper makes about the study in general: Compared with mice, TCR sequences shared between patients were less clear, possibly partly because of HLA diversity across the patient population. Lesional scalp, especially in alopecia totalis/universalis, showed higher clonality and more expanded CD8+ clones than normal scalp, suggesting antigenic drive. Tofacitinib significantly decreased scalp clonality and the number of expanded CD8+ clones among the top 100 scalp clones. Because the treated cohort was small and included a single nonresponder, larger studies are needed to assess links between baseline CD8+ expansion and response. Unlike mouse skin, where gammadelta T cells dominate, normal human skin contains resident alphabeta T cells that get sequenced too, which complicates analysis of the scalp TCR repertoire. Many expanded lesional clones persisted in scalp and blood during tofacitinib treatment, which may partly explain relapse after stopping treatment.

The method was the immunoSEQ multiplex PCR assay. RNA was extracted from all samples and reverse transcribed into cDNA as template for TCR sequencing. First-strand cDNA was synthesized with SuperScript III using a 2:1 mix of oligo-dT and random hexamers. Amplification bias was assessed with a synthetic immune receptor repertoire, and residual bias was removed computationally. In the original analysis: Raw reads were preprocessed to remove errors, and CDR3 was defined by IMGT conventions from the conserved cysteine to phenylalanine. Clonality was computed as 1 minus the Shannon entropy, with the entropy normalized by log2 of the number of productive unique TCRs. Scalp TCRbeta sequences were cross-referenced with sorted blood CD4 and CD8 repertoires so that the CD4 or CD8 identity of scalp clones could be inferred. Entries here come from immuneACCESS through TCRdb and include only in-frame sequences with V and J called. Some clones fail to appear in such tables; in the studies checked, an unresolved V gene covers under half of the shortfall, and the cause of the remainder is unknown. Clone size and V and J calls were adopted from that table, with D and trimming inferred from the DNA. This sample comprises 95,000 to 150,000 clones, about 50% of them detected only once. The ten largest make up 0.46% of the sample.

This clone was picked up a small number of times. The target of this receptor is not known. Within one base of it there is no much larger clone, and no base qualities were kept. Reading the label with the study, this specimen's time point is: about 4 weeks on oral tofacitinib. The treatment or condition label of this sample denotes: oral pan-JAK inhibitor, 5-10 mg twice daily. Lesional scalp punch biopsies and peripheral blood were collected from alopecia areata patients. After PBMCs were isolated by density centrifugation and stained for CD3, CD4 and CD8, a FACSAria was used to sort CD4+ and CD8+ T cells. Taken from cysteine to phenylalanine, the CDR3 has 15 residues. Only the CDR3 part of the read is kept: 45 bases, read in frame from the first base. CDR1 and CDR2 are drawn from the germline V gene (reference sequence): MNHEY, SMNVEV. Here V drops 6 bases and J drops 5 bases, and the junction holds 9 bases not matched to any gene.

The sequence was collected from a human donor with alopecia areata. This chain is built from TRBV27 and TRBJ2-5, with 10 central nucleotides matching TRBD2. The source material was CD4+ T cells sorted from blood, sampled at week 4, from a patient treated with tofacitinib. The DNA is TGTGCCAGCAGACCTCTAGCGGGAGTGCGGGAGACCCAGTACTTC. Its product reads: CASRPLAGVRETQYF.